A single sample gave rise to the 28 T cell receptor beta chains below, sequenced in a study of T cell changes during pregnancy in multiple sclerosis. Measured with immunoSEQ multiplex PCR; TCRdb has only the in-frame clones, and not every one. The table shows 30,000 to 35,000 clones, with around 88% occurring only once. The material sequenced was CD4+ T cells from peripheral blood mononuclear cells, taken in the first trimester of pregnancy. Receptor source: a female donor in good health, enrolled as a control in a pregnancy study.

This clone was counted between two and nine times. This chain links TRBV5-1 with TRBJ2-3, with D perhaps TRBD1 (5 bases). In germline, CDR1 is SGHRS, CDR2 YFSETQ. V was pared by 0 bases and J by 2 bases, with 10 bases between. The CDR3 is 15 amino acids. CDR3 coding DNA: TGCGCCAGCAGCTTGGGAGGCAGGGACACAGATACGCAGTATTTT. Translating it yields CASSLGGRDTDTQYF.

In nucleotides, the CDR3 is TGCGCCAGCAGCTTGGACCCGGAGGCCAGTGGCTACACCTTC. Translation: CASSLDPEASGYTF. This sequence joins TRBV5-1 and TRBJ1-2, with D uncertain. The CDR3 loop spans 14 amino acids. Looked up from germline, CDR1 is SGHRS and CDR2 is YFSETQ. V lost 0 bases and J lost 7, with 13 bases in between. The variable domain in full, with the rest retrieved from reference TRBV5-1 and TRBJ1-2, is KAGVTQTPRYLIKTRGQQVTLSCSPISGHRSVSWYQQTPGQGLQFLFEYFSETQRNKGNFPGRFSGRQFSNSRSEMNVSTLELGDSALYLCASSLDPEASGYTFGSGTRLTVV.

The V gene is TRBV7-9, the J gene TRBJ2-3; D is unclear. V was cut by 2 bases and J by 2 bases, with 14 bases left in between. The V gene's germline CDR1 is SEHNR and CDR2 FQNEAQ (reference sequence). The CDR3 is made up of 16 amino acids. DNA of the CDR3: TGTGCCAGCAGCTTAAGTGTTAGTCCGCTCACAGATACGCAGTATTTT. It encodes CASSLSVSPLTDTQYF. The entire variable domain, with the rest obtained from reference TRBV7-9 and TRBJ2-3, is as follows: DTGVSQNPRHKITKRGQNVTFRCDPISEHNRLYWYRQTLGQGPEFLTYFQNEAQLEKSRLLSDRFSAERPKGSFSTLEIQRTEQGDSAMYLCASSLSVSPLTDTQYFGPGTRLTVL.

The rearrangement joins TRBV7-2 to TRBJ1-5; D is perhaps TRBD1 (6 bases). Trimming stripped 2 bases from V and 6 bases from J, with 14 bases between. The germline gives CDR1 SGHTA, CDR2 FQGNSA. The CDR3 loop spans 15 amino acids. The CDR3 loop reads CASSLRSGGRQPQHF. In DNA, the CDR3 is TGTGCCAGCAGCTTAAGGTCGGGGGGCCGTCAGCCCCAGCATTTT.

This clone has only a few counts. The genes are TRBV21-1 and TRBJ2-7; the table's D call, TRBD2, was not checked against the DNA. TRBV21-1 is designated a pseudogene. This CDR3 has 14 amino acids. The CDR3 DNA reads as TGTGCCAGCAGCTACGGGACTCCGGACGGCGAGCAGTACTTC. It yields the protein CASSYGTPDGEQYF.

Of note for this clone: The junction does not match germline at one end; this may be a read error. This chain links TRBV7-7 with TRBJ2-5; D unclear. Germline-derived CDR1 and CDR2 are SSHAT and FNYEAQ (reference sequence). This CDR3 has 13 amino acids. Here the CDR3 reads CASSLASQETQYF. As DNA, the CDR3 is TGTGCTAGCAGCTTGGCTAGTCAAGAGACCCAGTACTTC.

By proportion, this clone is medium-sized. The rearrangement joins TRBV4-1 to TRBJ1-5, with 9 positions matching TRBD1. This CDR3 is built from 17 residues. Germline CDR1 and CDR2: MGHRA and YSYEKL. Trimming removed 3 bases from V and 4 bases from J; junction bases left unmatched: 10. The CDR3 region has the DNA TGCGCCAGCAGCCACCCCTTGCGGGGACAGGGAAATCAGCCCCAGCATTTT. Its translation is CASSHPLRGQGNQPQHF.

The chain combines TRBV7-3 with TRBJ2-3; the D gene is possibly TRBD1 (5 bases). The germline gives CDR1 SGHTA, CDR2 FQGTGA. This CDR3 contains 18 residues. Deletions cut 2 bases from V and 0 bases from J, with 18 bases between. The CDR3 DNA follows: TGTGCCAGCAGCTTAGGGGCTGTGGGCCCCCGAAGCACAGATACGCAGTATTTT. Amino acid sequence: CASSLGAVGPRSTDTQYF.

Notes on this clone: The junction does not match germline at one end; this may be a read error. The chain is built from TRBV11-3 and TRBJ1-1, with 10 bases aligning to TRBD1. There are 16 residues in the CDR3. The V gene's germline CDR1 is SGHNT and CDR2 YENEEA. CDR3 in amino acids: CASSLDLGQGHTEAFF. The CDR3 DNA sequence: TGTGCCAGCAGCCTAGACCTGGGACAGGGGCACACTGAAGCTTTCTTT.

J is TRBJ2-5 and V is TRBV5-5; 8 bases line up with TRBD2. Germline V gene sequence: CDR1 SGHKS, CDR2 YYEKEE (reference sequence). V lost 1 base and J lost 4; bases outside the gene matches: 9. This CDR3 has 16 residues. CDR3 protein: CASSLTRPGGRETQYF. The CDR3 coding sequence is TGTGCCAGCAGCTTGACCAGGCCGGGGGGGCGAGAGACCCAGTACTTC. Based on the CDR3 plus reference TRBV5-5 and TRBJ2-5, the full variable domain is DAGVTQSPTHLIKTRGQQVTLRCSPISGHKSVSWYQQVLGQGPQFIFQYYEKEERGRGNFPDRFSARQFPNYSSELNVNALLLGDSALYLCASSLTRPGGRETQYFGPGTRLLVL.

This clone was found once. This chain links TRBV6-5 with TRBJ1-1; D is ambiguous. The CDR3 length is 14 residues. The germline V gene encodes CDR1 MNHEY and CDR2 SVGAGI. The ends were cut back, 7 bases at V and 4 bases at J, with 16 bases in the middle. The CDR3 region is CASIRLTEGTEAFF. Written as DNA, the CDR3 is TGTGCCAGCATTAGACTCACCGAGGGCACTGAAGCTTTCTTT.

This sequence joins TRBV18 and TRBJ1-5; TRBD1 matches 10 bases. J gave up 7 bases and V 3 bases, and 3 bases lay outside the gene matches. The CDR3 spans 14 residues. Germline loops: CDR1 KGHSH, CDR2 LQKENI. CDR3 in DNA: TGTGCCAGCTCACCTGGGACAGGGGAACAGCCCCAGCATTTT. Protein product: CASSPGTGEQPQHF.

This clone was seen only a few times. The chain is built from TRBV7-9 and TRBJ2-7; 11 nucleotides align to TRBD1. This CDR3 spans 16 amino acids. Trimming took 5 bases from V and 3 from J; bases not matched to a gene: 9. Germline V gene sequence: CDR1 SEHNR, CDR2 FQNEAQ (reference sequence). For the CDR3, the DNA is TGTGCCAGCAGCCCCCAACTGGGGACAGGGGGCTACGAGCAGTACTTC. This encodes CASSPQLGTGGYEQYF.

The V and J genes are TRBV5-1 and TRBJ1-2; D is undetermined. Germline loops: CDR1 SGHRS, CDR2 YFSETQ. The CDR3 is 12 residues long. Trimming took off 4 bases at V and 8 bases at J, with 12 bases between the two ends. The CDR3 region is CASSPEGYGYTF. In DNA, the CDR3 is TGCGCCAGCAGCCCTGAGGGTTACGGCTACACCTTC.

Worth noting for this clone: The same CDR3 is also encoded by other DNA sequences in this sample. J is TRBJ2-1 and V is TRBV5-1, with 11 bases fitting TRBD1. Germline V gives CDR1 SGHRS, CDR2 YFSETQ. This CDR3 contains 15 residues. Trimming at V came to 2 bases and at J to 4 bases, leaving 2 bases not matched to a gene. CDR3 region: CASSLGQGAYNEQFF. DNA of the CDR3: TGCGCCAGCAGCTTAGGACAGGGGGCTTACAATGAGCAGTTCTTC.

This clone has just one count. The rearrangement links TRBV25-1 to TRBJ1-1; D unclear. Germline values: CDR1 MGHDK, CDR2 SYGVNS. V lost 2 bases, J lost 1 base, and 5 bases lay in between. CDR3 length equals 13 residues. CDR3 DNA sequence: TGTGCCAGCAGTGAAGACTGGAACACTGAAGCTTTCTTT. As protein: CASSEDWNTEAFF.

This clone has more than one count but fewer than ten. The CDR3 protein is CASSLEGRGTDTQYF. The CDR3 DNA is TGTGCCAGCAGCTTAGAGGGCAGGGGCACAGATACGCAGTATTTT. The chain links TRBV7-2 to TRBJ2-3, with D perhaps TRBD1 (5 bases). The V end lost 1 base, the J end lost 1 base, and 9 bases lay between the germline ends. Germline lookup yields CDR1 SGHTA and CDR2 FQGNSA. CDR3 length: 15 residues.

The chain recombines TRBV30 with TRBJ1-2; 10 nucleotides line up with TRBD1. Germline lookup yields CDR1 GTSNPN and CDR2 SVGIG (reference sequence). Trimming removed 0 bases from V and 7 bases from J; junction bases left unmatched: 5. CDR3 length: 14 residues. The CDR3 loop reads CAWSVRGTGAGYTF. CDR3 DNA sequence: TGTGCCTGGAGTGTACGGGGGACAGGGGCTGGCTACACCTTC. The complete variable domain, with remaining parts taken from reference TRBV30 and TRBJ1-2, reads SQTIHQWPATLVQPVGSPLSLECTVEGTSNPNLYWYRQAAGRGLQLLFYSVGIGQISSEVPQNLSASRPQDRQFILSSKKLLLSDSGFYLCAWSVRGTGAGYTFGSGTRLTVV.

The CDR3 DNA reads as TGCGCCAGCAGCTTGGGGGGCAGTGCATATAATTCACCCCTCCACTTT. The encoded protein is CASSLGGSAYNSPLHF. The chain has TRBV5-1 and TRBJ1-6; D possibly corresponds to TRBD1 (5 bases). Deletions cut 0 bases from V and 4 bases from J, with 11 bases between. Germline V gene lookup returns CDR1 SGHRS and CDR2 YFSETQ. This CDR3 is 16 amino acids long.

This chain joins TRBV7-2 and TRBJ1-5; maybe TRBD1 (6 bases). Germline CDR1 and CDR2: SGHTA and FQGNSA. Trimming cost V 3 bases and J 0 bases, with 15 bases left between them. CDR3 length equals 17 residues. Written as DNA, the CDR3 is TGTGCCAGCAGCTTCTCTATGGGGGCGCCTAGCAATCAGCCCCAGCATTTT. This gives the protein CASSFSMGAPSNQPQHF.

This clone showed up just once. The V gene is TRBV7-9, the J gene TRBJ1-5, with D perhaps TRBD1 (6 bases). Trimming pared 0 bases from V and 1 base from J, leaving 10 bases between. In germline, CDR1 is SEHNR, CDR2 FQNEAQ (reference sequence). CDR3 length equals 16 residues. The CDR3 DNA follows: TGTGCCAGCAGCTTAGCGTCAGGGGTGAGCAATCAGCCCCAGCATTTT. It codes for CASSLASGVSNQPQHF.

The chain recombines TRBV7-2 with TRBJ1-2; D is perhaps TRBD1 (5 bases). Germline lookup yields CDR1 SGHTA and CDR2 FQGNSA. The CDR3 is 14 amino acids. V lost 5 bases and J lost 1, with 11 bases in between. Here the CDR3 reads CASSPGGGNYGYTF. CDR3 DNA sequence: TGTGCCAGCAGCCCTGGGGGGGGTAACTATGGCTACACCTTC.

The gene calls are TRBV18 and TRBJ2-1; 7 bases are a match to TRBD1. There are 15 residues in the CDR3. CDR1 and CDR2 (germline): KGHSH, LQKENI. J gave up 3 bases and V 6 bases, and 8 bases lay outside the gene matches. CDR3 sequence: CASSPPWDSYNEQFF. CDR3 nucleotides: TGTGCCAGCTCGCCTCCATGGGACAGCTACAATGAGCAGTTCTTC.

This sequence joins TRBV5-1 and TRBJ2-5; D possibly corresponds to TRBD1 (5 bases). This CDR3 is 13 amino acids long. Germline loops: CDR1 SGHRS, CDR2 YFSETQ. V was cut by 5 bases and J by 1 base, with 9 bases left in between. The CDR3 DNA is TGCGCCAGCAGTCTGGGGCTCCAAGAGACCCAGTACTTC. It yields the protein CASSLGLQETQYF.

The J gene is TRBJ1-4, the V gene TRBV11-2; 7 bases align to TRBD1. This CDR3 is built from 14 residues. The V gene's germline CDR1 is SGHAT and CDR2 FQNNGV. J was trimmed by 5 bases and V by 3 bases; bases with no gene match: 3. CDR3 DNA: TGTGCCAGCAGCTTGGCAGGGGGGAATGAAAAACTGTTTTTT. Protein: CASSLAGGNEKLFF.

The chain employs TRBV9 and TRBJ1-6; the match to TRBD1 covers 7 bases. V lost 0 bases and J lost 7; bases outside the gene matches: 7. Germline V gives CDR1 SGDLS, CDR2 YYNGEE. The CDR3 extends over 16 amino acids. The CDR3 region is CASSVAPTGLNSPLHF. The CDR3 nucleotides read TGTGCCAGCAGCGTAGCCCCGACAGGGCTAAATTCACCCCTCCACTTT.

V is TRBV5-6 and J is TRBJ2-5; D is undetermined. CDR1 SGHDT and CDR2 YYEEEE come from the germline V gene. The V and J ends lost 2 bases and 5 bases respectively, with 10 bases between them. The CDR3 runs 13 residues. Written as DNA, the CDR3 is TGTGCCAGCAGCTTTCGTCAGGCCGAGACCCAGTACTTC. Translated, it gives CASSFRQAETQYF. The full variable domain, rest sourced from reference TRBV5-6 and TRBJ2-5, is DAGVTQSPTHLIKTRGQQVTLRCSPKSGHDTVSWYQQALGQGPQFIFQYYEEEERQRGNFPDRFSGHQFPNYSSELNVNALLLGDSALYLCASSFRQAETQYFGPGTRLLVL.

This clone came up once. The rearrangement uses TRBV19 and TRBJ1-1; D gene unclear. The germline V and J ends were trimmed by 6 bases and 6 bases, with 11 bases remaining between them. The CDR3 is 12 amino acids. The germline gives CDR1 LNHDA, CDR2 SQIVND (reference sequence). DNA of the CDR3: TGTGCCAGTAGCCCCCCCACAGCTGAAGCTTTCTTT. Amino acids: CASSPPTAEAFF.